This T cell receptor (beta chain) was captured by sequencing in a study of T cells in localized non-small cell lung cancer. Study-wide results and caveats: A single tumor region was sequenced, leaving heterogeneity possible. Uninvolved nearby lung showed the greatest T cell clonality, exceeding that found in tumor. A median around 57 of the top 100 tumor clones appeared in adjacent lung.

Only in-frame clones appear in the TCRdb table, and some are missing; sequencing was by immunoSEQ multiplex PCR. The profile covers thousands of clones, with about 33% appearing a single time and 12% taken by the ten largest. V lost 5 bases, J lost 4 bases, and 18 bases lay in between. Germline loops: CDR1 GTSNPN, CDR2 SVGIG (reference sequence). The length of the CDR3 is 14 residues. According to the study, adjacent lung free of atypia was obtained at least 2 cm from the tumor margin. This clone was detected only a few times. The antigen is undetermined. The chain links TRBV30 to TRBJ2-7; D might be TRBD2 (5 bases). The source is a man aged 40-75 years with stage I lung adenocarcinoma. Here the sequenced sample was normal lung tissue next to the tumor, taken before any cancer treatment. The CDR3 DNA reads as TGTGCCTGGGCGCCGGCGAGGGCCCGGTACGAGCAGTACTTC. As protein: CAWAPARARYEQYF. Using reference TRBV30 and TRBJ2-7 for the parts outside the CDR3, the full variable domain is SQTIHQWPATLVQPVGSPLSLECTVEGTSNPNLYWYRQAAGRGLQLLFYSVGIGQISSEVPQNLSASRPQDRQFILSSKKLLLSDSGFYLCAWAPARARYEQYFGPGTRLTVT.